The subject of this entry is one T cell receptor (beta chain). Its antigen is not identified. Both iRepertoire HTBI primers and Arm-PCR of CDR3 regions were used to build the TCR beta libraries. TCRdb re-called the multiplex PCR reads through MiXCR, storing one row per CDR3 protein. The table records hundreds of thousands of distinct CDR3 sequences, more than 20% of them present only once. The time point: persistent/refractory GD, antithyroid drugs over 5 years with positive TRAb. Preparation of the TCR library used RNA extracted from PBMCs. Germline assignment: CDR1 SNHLY and CDR2 FYNNEI. The CDR3 spans 14 residues. V lost 6 bases, J lost 2 bases, and 13 bases lay in between. These data originate in a study of regulatory T cells in long-lasting Graves disease. As for the study in general: By definition, persistent Graves' disease involved antithyroid drugs for over 5 years alongside positive TSH receptor antibodies.

Notes on the study in general: Persistent patients shared more public clonotypes (around 3,000) than new patients (approximately 900).

The clonotype comes from a female donor with Graves disease. The sequencing here drew on peripheral blood mononuclear cells (PBMCs), taken when the disease was refractory, from a patient treated with antithyroid drugs. The J gene is TRBJ2-5, the V gene TRBV2, with D unresolved. CDR3 nucleotides: TGTGCCAGCAGGGAAAGACACGTACAAGAGACCCAGTACTTC. As protein: CASRERHVQETQYF.